The present T cell receptor beta chain was sequenced within a study of blood T cell repertoires in COVID-19. This clone showed up just once. V dropped 3 bases and J dropped 6 bases, with 10 bases sitting between them. This CDR3 has 13 residues. From germline, CDR1 is SGDLS and CDR2 YYNGEE. The assay was immunoSEQ multiplex PCR, and TCRdb's table has in-frame clones only and misses some. The data contain roughly 200,000 clones, 75% to 85% of them singletons. Sequencing was done on a sample of peripheral blood. The chain combines TRBV9 with TRBJ1-5, with D uncertain. The sequence came from a human donor in a cohort sampled during active COVID-19. The CDR3 coding sequence is TGTGCCAGCAGCGGGACCGCGGGTCAGCCCCAGCATTTT. Its translation: CASSGTAGQPQHF.